This record looks at one T cell receptor beta chain sequence and its context. Antigen: not known. Combining a sample-barcoded 5' primer with a J-beta primer mix, a second PCR ran for 7 to 11 cycles. TCRdb called the 5' RACE reads again in MiXCR, with one record for every CDR3 protein. Of around 990,000 distinct CDR3 sequences in the sample, approximately 38% were seen once. The germline gives CDR1 SGHAT, CDR2 FQDESV (reference sequence). The CDR3 contains 14 residues. Trimming cost V 3 bases and J 6 bases, with 12 bases left between them. The data are from a study of blood T cells in healthy people across ages. Findings and limits, study-wide: Roughly linearly, TCR beta diversity per million T cells fell as age increased. Diversity was estimated from one million T cells, and these estimates were considered underestimates.

Isolation recovered at least 6.5 million PBMCs from every sample. Sequencing input: blood. This chain joins TRBV11-1 and TRBJ2-1; no reliable D call. The sequence came from a man aged 18-30 years in good health. CDR3 sequence reads: CASSLQGRGNEQFF. The CDR3 region has the DNA TGTGCCAGCAGCTTGCAAGGCAGAGGCAATGAGCAGTTCTTC.